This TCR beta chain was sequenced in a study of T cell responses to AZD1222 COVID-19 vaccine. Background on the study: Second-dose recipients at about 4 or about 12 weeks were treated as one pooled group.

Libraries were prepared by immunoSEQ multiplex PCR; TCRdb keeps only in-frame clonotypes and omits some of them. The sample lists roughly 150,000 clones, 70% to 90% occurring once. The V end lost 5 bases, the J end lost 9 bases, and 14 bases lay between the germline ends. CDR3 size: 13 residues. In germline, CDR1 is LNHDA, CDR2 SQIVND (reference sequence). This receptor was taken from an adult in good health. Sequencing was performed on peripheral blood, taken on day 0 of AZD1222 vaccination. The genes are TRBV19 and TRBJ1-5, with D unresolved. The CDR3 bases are TGTGCCAGTAGTCAAACAGAGATTTTGCCCCAGCATTTT. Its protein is CASSQTEILPQHF.